Below, 6 T cell receptor beta chains from the same sample are listed, as sequenced in a study of blood T cell repertoires in COVID-19 (dated by TCRdb to the early 2020s). Library creation used the immunoSEQ multiplex PCR assay. TCRdb limited this immuneACCESS table to in-frame rearrangements with V and J called. A share of clones is missing; checked studies link under half to unresolved V genes, and the rest is unexplained. The sample table shows 450,000 to 500,000 clones, and around 85% are seen once. The ten top clones hold under 9.5% of the sample. Sample: PBMCs or T cells enriched from blood (not recorded which). The receptors here all came from a woman in her sixties who had recovered from COVID-19.

The V call is TRBV27, the J call TRBJ1-6; 8 bases match TRBD1. The junction had 8 bases not matched to a gene; V was cut back by 4 bases and J by 9 bases. The CDR3 has 15 amino acids. The germline gives CDR1 MNHEY, CDR2 SMNVEV (reference sequence). For the CDR3, the DNA is TGTGCCAGCAGTTCCGCAGGGGGCCGGGGTTCACCCCTCCACTTT. Residues: CASSSAGGRGSPLHF.

This chain uses TRBV9 with TRBJ2-1, with a tentative D call TRBD2 (5 bases). This CDR3 contains 15 residues. V was pared by 4 bases and J by 3 bases, with 14 bases between. Germline-derived CDR1 and CDR2 are SGDLS and YYNGEE. The CDR3 bases are TGTGCCAGCAGCTCTCGGGGATCCGACTACAATGAGCAGTTCTTC. It yields the protein CASSSRGSDYNEQFF.

Concerning this clone itself: Other DNA variants within this sample encode the same CDR3. The chain is built from TRBV5-1 and TRBJ1-1; 7 nucleotides align to TRBD1. Germline V gene data show CDR1 as SGHRS and CDR2 as YFSETQ. Unmatched junction bases numbered 0, after V lost 0 bases and J lost 7 bases. CDR3 length equals 12 residues. CDR3 amino acids: CASSLGTGEAFF. CDR3 bases: TGCGCCAGCAGCTTGGGGACAGGTGAAGCTTTCTTT.

This clone was observed a single time. The rearrangement joins TRBV3-1 (or the pseudogene TRBV3-2) to TRBJ1-5, with D maybe TRBD1 (5 bases). This CDR3 has 16 amino acids. Germline-derived CDR1 and CDR2 are LGHDT and YNNKEL (reference sequence). V lost 1 base and J lost 5, with 15 bases in between. CDR3 bases: TGTGCCAGCAGCCAAGGGGGGGGGTTAGGAGATCAGCCCCAGCATTTT. Residues: CASSQGGGLGDQPQHF.

The chain recombines TRBV10-2 with TRBJ2-3, with TRBD2 matching 9 bases. CDR1 is WSHSY, CDR2 SAAADI, per germline. CDR3 length equals 17 residues. The junction had 6 bases not matched to a gene; V was cut back by 0 bases and J by 2 bases. The CDR3 nucleotides are TGCGCCAGCAGTGAGTCAATAGCGGGGGCTTTCACAGATACGCAGTATTTT. This gives the protein CASSESIAGAFTDTQYF.

The genes are TRBV15 and TRBJ2-2; weak D call: TRBD1 (5 bases). Deletions cut 2 bases from V and 9 bases from J, with 7 bases between. The CDR3 runs 12 residues. Per germline, CDR1 LNHNV and CDR2 YYDKDF (reference sequence). The CDR3 region has the DNA TGTGCCACCAGCAGACAGGGATGGGAGCTGTTTTTT. Translation: CATSRQGWELFF.